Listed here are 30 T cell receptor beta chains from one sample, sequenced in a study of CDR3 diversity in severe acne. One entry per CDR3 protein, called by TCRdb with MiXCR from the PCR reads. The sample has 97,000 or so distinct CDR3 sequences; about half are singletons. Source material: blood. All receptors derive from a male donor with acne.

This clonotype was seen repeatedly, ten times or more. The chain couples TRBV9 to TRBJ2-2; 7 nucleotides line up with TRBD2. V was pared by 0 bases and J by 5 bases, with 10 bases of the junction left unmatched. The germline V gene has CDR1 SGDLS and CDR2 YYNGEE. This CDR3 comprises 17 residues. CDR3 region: CASSVGLTRGGTGELFF. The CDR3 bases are TGTGCCAGCAGCGTAGGGTTAACCCGCGGGGGTACCGGGGAGCTGTTTTTT.

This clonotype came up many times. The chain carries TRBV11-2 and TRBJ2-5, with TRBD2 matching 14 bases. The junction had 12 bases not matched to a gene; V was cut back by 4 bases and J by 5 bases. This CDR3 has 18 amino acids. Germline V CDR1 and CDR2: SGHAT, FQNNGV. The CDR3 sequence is CASSSFHPGLAGGETQYF. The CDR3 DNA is TGTGCCAGCAGCTCATTCCATCCCGGACTAGCGGGGGGTGAGACCCAGTACTTC.

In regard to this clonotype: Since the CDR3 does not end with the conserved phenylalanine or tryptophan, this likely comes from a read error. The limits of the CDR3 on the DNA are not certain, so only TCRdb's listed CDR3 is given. CDR3 loop: CSANRMVYGYTFGS. The chain joins TRBV20-1 to TRBJ2-5; TRBD1, the table's D call, lacks a check against the DNA. Germline CDR1 DFQATT, CDR2 SNEGSKA (reference sequence). The CDR3 has 14 residues if both end residues are counted.

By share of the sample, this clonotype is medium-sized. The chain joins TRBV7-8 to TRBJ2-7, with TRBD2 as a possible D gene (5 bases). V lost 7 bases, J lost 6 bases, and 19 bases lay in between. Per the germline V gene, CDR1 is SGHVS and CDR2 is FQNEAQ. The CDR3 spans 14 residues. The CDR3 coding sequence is TGTGCCAGCACGAGCGGTATCGGTTTTACCGAGCAGTACTTC. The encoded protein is CASTSGIGFTEQYF.

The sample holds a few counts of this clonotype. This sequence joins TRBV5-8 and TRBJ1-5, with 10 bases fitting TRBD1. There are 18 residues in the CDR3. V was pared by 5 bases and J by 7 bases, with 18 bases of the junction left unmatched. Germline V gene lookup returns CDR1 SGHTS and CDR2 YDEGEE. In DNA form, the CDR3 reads TGTGCCAGCAGTTATTATAGACCGGGACAGGGGATAAGGCAGCCCCAGCATTTT. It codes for CASSYYRPGQGIRQPQHF.

The CDR3 sequence: CASSLVGTGDQPQHF. CDR3 nucleotides: TGTGCCAGCAGCTTAGTAGGGACAGGGGACCAGCCCCAGCATTTT. The rearrangement joins TRBV7-2 to TRBJ1-5, with 10 bases matching TRBD1. The J segment lost 7 bases and the V segment lost 1 base, leaving 4 bases of the junction unmatched. Per germline, CDR1 SGHTA and CDR2 FQGNSA. CDR3 length equals 15 residues.

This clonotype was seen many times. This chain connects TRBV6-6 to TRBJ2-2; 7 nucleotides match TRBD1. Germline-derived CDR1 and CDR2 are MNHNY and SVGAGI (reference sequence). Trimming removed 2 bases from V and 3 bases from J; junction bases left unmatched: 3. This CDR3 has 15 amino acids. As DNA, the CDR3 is TGTGCCAGCAGTTACGTTACAGGGGACACCGGGGAGCTGTTTTTT. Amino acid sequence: CASSYVTGDTGELFF.

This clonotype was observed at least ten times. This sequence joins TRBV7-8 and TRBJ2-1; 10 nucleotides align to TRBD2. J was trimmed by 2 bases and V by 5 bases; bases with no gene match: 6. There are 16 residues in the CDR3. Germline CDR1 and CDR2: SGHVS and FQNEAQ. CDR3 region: CASSPKSGRAYNEQFF. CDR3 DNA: TGTGCCAGCAGCCCCAAAAGCGGGAGGGCCTACAATGAGCAGTTCTTC.

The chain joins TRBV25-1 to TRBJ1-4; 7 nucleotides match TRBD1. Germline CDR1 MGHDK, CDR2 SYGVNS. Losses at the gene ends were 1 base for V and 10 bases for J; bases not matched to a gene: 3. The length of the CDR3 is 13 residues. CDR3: CASSESPGGKLFF. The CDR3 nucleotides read TGTGCCAGCAGTGAATCCCCAGGGGGAAAACTGTTTTTT.

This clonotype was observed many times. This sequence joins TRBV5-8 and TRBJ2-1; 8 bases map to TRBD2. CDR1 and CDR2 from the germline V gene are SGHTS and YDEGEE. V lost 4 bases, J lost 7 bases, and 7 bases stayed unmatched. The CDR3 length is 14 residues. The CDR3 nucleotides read TGTGCCAGCAGCCCTGGGGGCGGGAGGAATGAGCAGTTCTTC. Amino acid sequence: CASSPGGGRNEQFF.

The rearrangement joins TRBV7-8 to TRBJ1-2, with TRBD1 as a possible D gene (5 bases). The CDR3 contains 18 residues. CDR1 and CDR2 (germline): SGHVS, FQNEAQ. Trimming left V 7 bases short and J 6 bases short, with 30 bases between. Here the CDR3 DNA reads TGTGCCAGCACCTCTAACATTGTAGGGACGACGCCGTTAGATGGCTACACCTTC. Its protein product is CASTSNIVGTTPLDGYTF.

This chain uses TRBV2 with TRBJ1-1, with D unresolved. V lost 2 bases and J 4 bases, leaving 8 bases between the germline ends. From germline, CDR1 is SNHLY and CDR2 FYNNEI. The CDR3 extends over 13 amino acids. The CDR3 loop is CASSEPEGTEAFF. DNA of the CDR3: TGTGCCAGCAGTGAACCGGAGGGCACTGAAGCTTTCTTT.

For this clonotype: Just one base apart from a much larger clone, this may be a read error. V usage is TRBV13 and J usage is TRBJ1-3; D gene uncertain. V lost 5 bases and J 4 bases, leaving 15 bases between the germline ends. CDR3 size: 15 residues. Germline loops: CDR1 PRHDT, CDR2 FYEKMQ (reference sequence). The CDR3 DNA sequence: TGTGCCAGCAGCAGAGATGGTACGATCGGAAACACCATATATTTT. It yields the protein CASSRDGTIGNTIYF.

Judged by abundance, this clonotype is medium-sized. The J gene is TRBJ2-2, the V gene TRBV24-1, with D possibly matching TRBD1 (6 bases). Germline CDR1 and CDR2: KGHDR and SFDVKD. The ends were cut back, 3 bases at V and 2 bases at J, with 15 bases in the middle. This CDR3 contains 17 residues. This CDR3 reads CATSDSLRTVNTGELFF. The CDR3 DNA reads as TGTGCCACCAGTGATAGTCTCCGGACAGTCAACACCGGGGAGCTGTTTTTT.

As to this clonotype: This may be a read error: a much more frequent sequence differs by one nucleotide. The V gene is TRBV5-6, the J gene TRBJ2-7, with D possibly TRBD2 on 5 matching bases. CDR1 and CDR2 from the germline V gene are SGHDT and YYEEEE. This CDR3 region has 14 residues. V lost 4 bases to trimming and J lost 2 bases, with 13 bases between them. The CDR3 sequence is CASSLLEETYEQYF. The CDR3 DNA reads TGTGCCAGCAGCCTCCTGGAGGAAACCTACGAGCAGTACTTC.

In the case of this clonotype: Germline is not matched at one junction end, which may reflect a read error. The CDR3 loop is CASSYAGSWNTEAFF. CDR3 coding DNA: TGTGCCAGCAGTTACGCGGGATCATGGAACACTGAAGCTTTCTTT. The genes are TRBV10-3 and TRBJ1-1; no reliable D call. Per the germline V gene, CDR1 is ENHRY and CDR2 is SYGVKD. CDR3 length: 15 residues.

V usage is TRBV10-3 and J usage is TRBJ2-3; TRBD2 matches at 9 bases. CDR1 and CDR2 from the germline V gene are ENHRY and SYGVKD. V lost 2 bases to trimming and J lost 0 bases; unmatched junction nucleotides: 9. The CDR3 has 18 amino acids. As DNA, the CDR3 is TGTGCCATCAGTGAGGGAGAAGCGGGAGGCGCTAGCACAGATACGCAGTATTTT. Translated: CAISEGEAGGASTDTQYF.

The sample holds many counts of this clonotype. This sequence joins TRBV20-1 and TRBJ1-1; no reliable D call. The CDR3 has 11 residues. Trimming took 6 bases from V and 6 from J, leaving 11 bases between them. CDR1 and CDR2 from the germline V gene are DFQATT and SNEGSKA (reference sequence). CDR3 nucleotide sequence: TGCAGTGCCGCTACGCGCGCTGAAGCTTTCTTT. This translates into CSAATRAEAFF.

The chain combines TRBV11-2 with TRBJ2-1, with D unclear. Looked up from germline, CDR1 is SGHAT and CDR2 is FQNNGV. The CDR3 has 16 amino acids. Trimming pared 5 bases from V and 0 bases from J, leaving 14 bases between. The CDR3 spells CASSPSVMVSYNEQFF. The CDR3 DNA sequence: TGTGCCAGCAGCCCCTCGGTAATGGTCTCCTACAATGAGCAGTTCTTC.

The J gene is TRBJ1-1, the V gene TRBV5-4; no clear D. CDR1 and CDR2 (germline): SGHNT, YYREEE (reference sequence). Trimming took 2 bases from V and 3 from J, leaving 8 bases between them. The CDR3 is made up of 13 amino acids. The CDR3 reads CASSFSRDTEAFF. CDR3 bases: TGTGCCAGCAGCTTCTCCCGGGACACTGAAGCTTTCTTT.

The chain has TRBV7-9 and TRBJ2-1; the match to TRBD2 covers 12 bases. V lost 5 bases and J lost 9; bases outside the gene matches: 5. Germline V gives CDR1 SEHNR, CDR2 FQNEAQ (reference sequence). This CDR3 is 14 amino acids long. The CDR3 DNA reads TGTGCCAGCAGCCTCCCGGGACTAGCGGGTGAGCAGTTCTTC. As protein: CASSLPGLAGEQFF. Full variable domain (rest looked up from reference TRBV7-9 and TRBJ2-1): DTGVSQNPRHKITKRGQNVTFRCDPISEHNRLYWYRQTLGQGPEFLTYFQNEAQLEKSRLLSDRFSAERPKGSFSTLEIQRTEQGDSAMYLCASSLPGLAGEQFFGPGTRLTVL.

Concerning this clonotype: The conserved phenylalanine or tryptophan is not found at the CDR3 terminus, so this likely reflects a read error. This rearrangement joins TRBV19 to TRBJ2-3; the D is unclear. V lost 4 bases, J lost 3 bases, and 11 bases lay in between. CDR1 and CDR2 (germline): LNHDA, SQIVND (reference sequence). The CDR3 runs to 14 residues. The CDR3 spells CASSKQDVTDTQYS. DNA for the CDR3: TGTGCCAGTAGTAAACAAGACGTAACAGATACGCAGTATTCT.

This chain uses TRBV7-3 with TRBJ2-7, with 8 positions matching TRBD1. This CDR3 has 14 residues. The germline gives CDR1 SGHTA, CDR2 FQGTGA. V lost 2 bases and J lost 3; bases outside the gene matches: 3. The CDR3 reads CASSLSTGVYEQYF. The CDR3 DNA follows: TGTGCCAGCAGCTTATCGACAGGGGTCTACGAGCAGTACTTC.

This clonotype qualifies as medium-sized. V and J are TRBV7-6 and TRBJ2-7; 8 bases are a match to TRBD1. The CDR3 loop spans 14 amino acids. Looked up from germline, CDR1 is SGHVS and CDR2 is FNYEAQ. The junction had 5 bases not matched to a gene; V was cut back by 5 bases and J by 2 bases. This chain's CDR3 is CASSGGTGAYEQYF. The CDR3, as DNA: TGTGCCAGCAGCGGGGGGACAGGCGCCTACGAGCAGTACTTC.

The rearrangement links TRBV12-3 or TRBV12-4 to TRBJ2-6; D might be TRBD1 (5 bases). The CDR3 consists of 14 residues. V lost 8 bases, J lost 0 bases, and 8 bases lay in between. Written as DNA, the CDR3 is TGTGCCAGCCGACAGTCCTCTGGGGCCAACGTCCTGACTTTC. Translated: CASRQSSGANVLTF.

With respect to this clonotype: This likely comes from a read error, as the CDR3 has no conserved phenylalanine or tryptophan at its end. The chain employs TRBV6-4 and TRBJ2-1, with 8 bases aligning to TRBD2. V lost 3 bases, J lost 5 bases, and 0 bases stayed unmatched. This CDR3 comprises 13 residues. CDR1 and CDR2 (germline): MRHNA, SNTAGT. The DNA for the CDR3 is TGTGCCAGCAGTGAGACTAGCGACAATGAGCAGTTCTCC. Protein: CASSETSDNEQFS.

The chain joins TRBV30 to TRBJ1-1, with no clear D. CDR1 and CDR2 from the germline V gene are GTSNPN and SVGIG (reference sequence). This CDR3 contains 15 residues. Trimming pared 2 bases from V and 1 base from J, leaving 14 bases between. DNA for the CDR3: TGTGCCTGGAGTATCTTTAGGGTCGAGAACACTGAAGCTTTCTTT. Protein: CAWSIFRVENTEAFF.

The CDR3 sequence is CASSFIPGRSGYTF. The CDR3 nucleotides read TGTGCCAGCAGCTTCATCCCCGGACGAAGCGGCTACACCTTC. The chain combines TRBV7-8 with TRBJ1-2; D unresolved. Germline V CDR1 and CDR2: SGHVS, FQNEAQ. The V gene lost 3 bases and the J gene lost 8 bases, with 16 bases spanning the gap. The CDR3 consists of 14 residues.

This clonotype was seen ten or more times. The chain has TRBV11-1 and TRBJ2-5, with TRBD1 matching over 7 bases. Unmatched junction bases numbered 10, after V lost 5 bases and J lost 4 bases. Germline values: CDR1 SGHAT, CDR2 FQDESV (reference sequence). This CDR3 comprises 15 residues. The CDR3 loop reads CASSNPQGMGETQYF. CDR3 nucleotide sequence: TGTGCCAGCAGCAACCCACAGGGGATGGGAGAGACCCAGTACTTC. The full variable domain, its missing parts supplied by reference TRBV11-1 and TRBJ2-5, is EAEVAQSPRYKITEKSQAVAFWCDPISGHATLYWYRQILGQGPELLVQFQDESVVDDSQLPKDRFSAERLKGVDSTLKIQPAELGDSAMYLCASSNPQGMGETQYFGPGTRLLVL.

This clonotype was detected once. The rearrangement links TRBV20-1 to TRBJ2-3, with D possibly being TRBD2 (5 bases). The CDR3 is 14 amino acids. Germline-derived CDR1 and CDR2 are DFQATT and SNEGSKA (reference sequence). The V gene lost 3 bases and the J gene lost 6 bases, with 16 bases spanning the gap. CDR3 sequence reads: CSASFEGRSDTQYF. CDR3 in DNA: TGCAGTGCTAGTTTTGAGGGTAGATCTGATACGCAGTATTTT.